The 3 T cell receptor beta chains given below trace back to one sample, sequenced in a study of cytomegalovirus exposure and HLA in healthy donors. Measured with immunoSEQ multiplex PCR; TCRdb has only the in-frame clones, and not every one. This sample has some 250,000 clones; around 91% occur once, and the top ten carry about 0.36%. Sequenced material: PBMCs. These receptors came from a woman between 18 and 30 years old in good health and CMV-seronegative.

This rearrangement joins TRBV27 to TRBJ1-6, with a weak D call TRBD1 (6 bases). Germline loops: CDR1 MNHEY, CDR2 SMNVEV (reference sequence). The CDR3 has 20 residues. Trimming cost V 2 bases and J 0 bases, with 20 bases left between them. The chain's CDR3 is CASSLKPRGPSGSYNSPLHF. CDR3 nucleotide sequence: TGTGCCAGCAGTTTAAAACCCAGGGGACCCTCGGGCTCCTATAATTCACCCCTCCACTTT.

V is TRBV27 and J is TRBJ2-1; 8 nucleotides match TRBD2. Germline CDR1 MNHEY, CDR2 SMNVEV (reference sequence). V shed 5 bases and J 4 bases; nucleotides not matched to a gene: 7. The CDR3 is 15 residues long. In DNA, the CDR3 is TGTGCCAGCAGTCCACTAGCGGCGCCTTACAATGAGCAGTTCTTC. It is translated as CASSPLAAPYNEQFF.

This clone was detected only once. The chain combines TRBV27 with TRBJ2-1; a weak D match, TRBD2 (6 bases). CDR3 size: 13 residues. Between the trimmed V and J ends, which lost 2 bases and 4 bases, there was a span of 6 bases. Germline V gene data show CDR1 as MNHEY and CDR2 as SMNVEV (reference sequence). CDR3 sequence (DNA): TGTGCCAGCAGTTTAGCGGGATACAATGAGCAGTTCTTC. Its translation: CASSLAGYNEQFF.